One T cell receptor (beta chain) is described in this entry. This sample was taken from a study of control samples from healthy donors and cancer patients. Some clones are missing from TCRdb's copy, which holds only in-frame ones; the method was immunoSEQ multiplex PCR. This sample has 100,000 to 120,000 clones, with roughly four fifths found just once. What was sequenced was blood. The source of this sequence is a woman aged 45-65 years in good health.

The CDR3 sequence: CASSQGLYSNQPQHF. CDR3 DNA: TGCGCCAGCAGCCAAGGGCTTTATAGCAATCAGCCCCAGCATTTT. This chain uses TRBV4-3 with TRBJ1-5; no clear D. The CDR3 has 15 amino acids. V was clipped by 1 base and J by 0 bases, with 7 bases between them. Germline CDR1 reads LGHNA; CDR2 reads YSLEER.